Reported below is one T cell receptor beta chain. This sample is drawn from a study of blood T cell repertoires in COVID-19. Study as a whole: Acute and convalescent COVID-19 samples came from the United States, Italy and Spain. In each case, the material was cDNA or gDNA derived from T cells, B-cell-depleted T cells, or PBMCs.

The V and J ends lost 3 bases and 5 bases respectively, with 13 bases between them. The CDR3 is 14 amino acids. Germline V gene data show CDR1 as LNHDA and CDR2 as SQIVND (reference sequence). In the authors' methods: Nucleated cell number was recorded as an estimate derived from reference gene primer amplification. Sequencing was performed with immunoSEQ multiplex PCR; in TCRdb, only in-frame clones are kept and a portion is missing. Clonal size and the V and J genes are those of that table, whereas D and trimming came from the DNA. The sample has 55,000 to 75,000 clones, around three quarters seen once; the top ten hold around 9.7%.

This receptor was obtained from a human donor in a cohort sampled during active COVID-19. Sequencing was carried out using peripheral blood. The rearrangement uses TRBV19 and TRBJ2-5, with D perhaps TRBD1 (5 bases). Here the CDR3 reads CASSIGRVGETQYF. As DNA, the CDR3 is TGTGCCAGTAGTATCGGCAGGGTAGGGGAGACCCAGTACTTC. Full variable domain (missing parts from reference TRBV19 and TRBJ2-5): DGGITQSPKYLFRKEGQNVTLSCEQNLNHDAMYWYRQDPGQGLRLIYYSQIVNDFQKGDIAEGYSVSREKKESFPLTVTSAQKNPTAFYLCASSIGRVGETQYFGPGTRLLVL.